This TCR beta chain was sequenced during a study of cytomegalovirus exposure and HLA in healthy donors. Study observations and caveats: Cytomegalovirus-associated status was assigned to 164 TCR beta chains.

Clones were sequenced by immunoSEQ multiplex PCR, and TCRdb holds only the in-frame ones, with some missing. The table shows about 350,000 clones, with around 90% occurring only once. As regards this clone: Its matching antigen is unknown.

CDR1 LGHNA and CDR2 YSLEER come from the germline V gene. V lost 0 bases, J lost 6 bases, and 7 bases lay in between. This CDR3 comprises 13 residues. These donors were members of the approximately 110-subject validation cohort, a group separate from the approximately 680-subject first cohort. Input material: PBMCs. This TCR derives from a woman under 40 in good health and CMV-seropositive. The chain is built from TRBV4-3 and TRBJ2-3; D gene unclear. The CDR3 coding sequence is TGCGCCAGCAGCCAAGATCTCGGGGATACGCAGTATTTT. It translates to CASSQDLGDTQYF.